This TCR beta chain was captured in a study of cytomegalovirus exposure and HLA in healthy donors. The PCR had 60 Vbeta and 13 Jbeta primers. The data were produced by immunoSEQ multiplex PCR, yet TCRdb's version contains in-frame clones alone and is incomplete. This table holds 150,000 to 250,000 clones, over 75% found once. This clone was seen just once. The V and J ends lost 2 bases and 12 bases respectively, with 28 bases between them. This CDR3 comprises 18 residues. Germline V CDR1 and CDR2: LNHDA, SQIVND (reference sequence). This clonotype was sampled from a woman in her 50s in good health and CMV-seronegative. The V and J genes are TRBV19 and TRBJ1-4, with D possibly being TRBD1 (6 bases). Sequencing used PBMCs. The CDR3: CASSISIAVWQGGTQLFF. As DNA, the CDR3 is TGTGCCAGTAGTATAAGTATCGCAGTGTGGCAAGGGGGAACCCAACTGTTTTTT.